The 19 T cell receptor beta chains given below trace back to one sample, sequenced in a study of T cells after posttransplantation cyclophosphamide. Busulfan-fludarabine conditioning, marrow transplant, and cyclophosphamide on days +3 and +4 were administered. Here immunoSEQ multiplex PCR was the method, and the copy in TCRdb shows in-frame clones only, minus some. The sample shows 9,000 to 15,000 clones, approximately 2% of them seen only once. The material sequenced was PBMCs, taken after allogeneic stem cell transplant with posttransplant cyclophosphamide. These TCRs come from a male patient between 25 and 40 years old who received an allogeneic stem cell transplant from a related donor, was CMV-positive, and had no GVHD. These T cells may partly come from the graft donor.

The chain links TRBV18 to TRBJ1-6; 7 bases fit TRBD1. Trimming at V came to 3 bases and at J to 9 bases, leaving 8 bases not matched to a gene. This CDR3 has 15 residues. Germline V gene lookup returns CDR1 KGHSH and CDR2 LQKENI. The CDR3 DNA is TGTGCCAGCTCACCCTGGGCCAACAGGGGTTCACCCCTCCACTTT. Protein: CASSPWANRGSPLHF.

The sample holds a few counts of this clone. This rearrangement joins TRBV10-3 to TRBJ2-3; 9 nucleotides match TRBD1. Germline-derived CDR1 and CDR2 are ENHRY and SYGVKD. J gave up 4 bases and V 5 bases, and 4 bases lay outside the gene matches. CDR3 length: 14 residues. The CDR3 here is CAISTGGLSDTQYF. The CDR3 DNA is TGTGCCATCAGTACAGGGGGCCTTTCAGATACGCAGTATTTT.

The rearrangement joins TRBV5-6 to TRBJ2-3; the match to TRBD2 covers 14 bases. V lost 2 bases and J lost 7; bases outside the gene matches: 3. Germline-derived CDR1 and CDR2 are SGHDT and YYEEEE. This CDR3 has 15 residues. CDR3 sequence reads: CASSLGTSGGYTQYF. CDR3 bases: TGTGCCAGCAGCTTAGGGACTAGCGGGGGATATACGCAGTATTTT.

The sample holds a few counts of this clone. The rearrangement uses TRBV4-2 and TRBJ1-5; TRBD1 agrees at 7 bases. CDR1 and CDR2 (germline): LGHNA, YNFKEQ. The CDR3 contains 15 residues. V dropped 3 bases and J dropped 1; count of bases not matched to a gene: 3. CDR3 sequence: CASSQGRGSNQPQHF. The CDR3 bases are TGTGCCAGCAGCCAGGGCAGGGGGAGCAATCAGCCCCAGCATTTT.

This clone showed up just a few times. This rearrangement joins TRBV11-3 to TRBJ1-3; D remains ambiguous. Germline loops: CDR1 SGHNT, CDR2 YENEEA. The CDR3 contains 16 residues. The V and J ends lost 0 bases and 4 bases respectively, with 13 bases between them. In DNA, the CDR3 is TGTGCCAGCAGCTTAGAGACCGACAAGAAGGGAAACACCATATATTTT. Protein sequence: CASSLETDKKGNTIYF. The whole variable domain, remainder taken from reference TRBV11-3 and TRBJ1-3, is EAGVVQSPRYKIIEKKQPVAFWCNPISGHNTLYWYLQNLGQGPELLIRYENEEAVDDSQLPKDRFSAERLKGVDSTLKIQPAELGDSAVYLCASSLETDKKGNTIYFGEGSWLTVV.

This chain links TRBV7-9 with TRBJ2-3; perhaps TRBD1 as D (8 bases). Germline CDR1 reads SEHNR; CDR2 reads FQNEAQ (reference sequence). With 7 bases removed from V and 1 base from J, the gap between germline ends came to 21 bases. The CDR3 spans 17 residues. CDR3: CASTPGGGGLRTDTQYF. The CDR3 bases are TGTGCCAGCACCCCAGGGGGCGGGGGACTACGCACAGATACGCAGTATTTT.

This clone was observed a handful of times. This chain links TRBV7-9 with TRBJ1-1; 9 bases fit TRBD1. Germline V gene data show CDR1 as SEHNR and CDR2 as FQNEAQ (reference sequence). This CDR3 contains 14 residues. V lost 1 base to trimming and J lost 7 bases; unmatched junction nucleotides: 4. Written as DNA, the CDR3 is TGTGCCAGCAGCTTAGGACGGGACAGGGTTGAAGCTTTCTTT. Amino acids: CASSLGRDRVEAFF.

This clone was seen a few times. The chain is built from TRBV7-2 and TRBJ2-1; D uncertain. V was clipped by 3 bases and J by 0 bases, with 6 bases between them. Looked up from germline, CDR1 is SGHTA and CDR2 is FQGNSA. The CDR3 spans 14 residues. CDR3: CASSFPGSYNEQFF. CDR3 in DNA: TGTGCCAGCAGCTTCCCGGGCTCCTACAATGAGCAGTTCTTC. Combining the CDR3 with reference TRBV7-2 and TRBJ2-1 gives the whole variable domain GAGVSQSPSNKVTEKGKDVELRCDPISGHTALYWYRQSLGQGLEFLIYFQGNSAPDKSGLPSDRFSAERTGGSVSTLTIQRTQQEDSAVYLCASSFPGSYNEQFFGPGTRLTVL.

There are a few counts of this clone. The rearrangement links TRBV21-1 to TRBJ2-7; the table's D call, TRBD1, was not checked against the DNA. TRBV21-1 is termed a pseudogene. CDR3 length: 13 amino acids. The CDR3 DNA sequence: TGTGCCAGCGGCAGGGACAGCGCCTACGAGCAGTACTTC. Its translation is CASGRDSAYEQYF.

The chain joins TRBV7-2 to TRBJ1-2; no clear D. CDR1 is SGHTA and CDR2 is FQGNSA in the germline V gene. The CDR3 is 15 amino acids. Deletions cut 5 bases from V and 4 bases from J, with 17 bases between. The chain's CDR3 is CASSARPGGPYGYTF. CDR3 sequence (DNA): TGTGCCAGCAGCGCAAGACCAGGAGGGCCCTATGGCTACACCTTC.

DNA of the CDR3: TGTGCCAGCAGCTTAGAGGTTCAGGGCAAGTTGACGCAGTATTTT. This gives the protein CASSLEVQGKLTQYF. The J gene is TRBJ2-3, the V gene TRBV11-1; TRBD1 is a possible D gene (5 bases). The CDR3 runs to 15 residues. Looked up from germline, CDR1 is SGHAT and CDR2 is FQDESV (reference sequence). Trimming removed 1 base at V and 9 bases at J, with 17 bases between.

This clone was detected only a few times. The genes are TRBV28 and TRBJ2-3; TRBD1 matches 10 bases. The germline CDR1 and CDR2 sequences are MDHEN and SYDVKM. The CDR3 has 14 amino acids. The CDR3 protein is CVHSDRGAPDTQYF. CDR3 in DNA: TGTGTACATTCGGACAGGGGGGCCCCAGATACGCAGTATTTT.

The rearrangement links TRBV5-6 to TRBJ2-7; D is perhaps TRBD1 (5 bases). The CDR3 spans 15 residues. Per the germline V gene, CDR1 is SGHDT and CDR2 is YYEEEE. The V and J ends lost 4 bases and 5 bases respectively, with 19 bases between them. The CDR3 sequence is CASSAQPGRRDEQYF. The CDR3 DNA follows: TGTGCCAGCAGCGCCCAGCCAGGGCGGAGAGACGAGCAGTACTTC.

The V and J genes are TRBV29-1 and TRBJ1-1; 7 positions match TRBD1. This CDR3 is 13 amino acids long. Germline CDR1 reads SQVTM; CDR2 reads ANQGSEA. J lost 2 bases, V lost 7 bases, and 7 bases had no gene match. The CDR3 region has the DNA TGCAGCGGTGGGACAGTGGATAACACTGAAGCTTTCTTT. Its translation is CSGGTVDNTEAFF. Using reference TRBV29-1 and TRBJ1-1 for the parts outside the CDR3, the full variable domain is SAVISQKPSRDICQRGTSLTIQCQVDSQVTMMFWYRQQPGQSLTLIATANQGSEATYESGFVIDKFPISRPNLTFSTLTVSNMSPEDSSIYLCSGGTVDNTEAFFGQGTRLTVV.

The V and J genes are TRBV10-2 and TRBJ2-3; 7 bases line up with TRBD2. V lost 5 bases to trimming and J lost 1 base; unmatched junction nucleotides: 6. CDR1 is WSHSY and CDR2 is SAAADI in the germline V gene. The CDR3 runs 15 residues. The CDR3 DNA reads TGCGCCAGCAGTCAGGCTAGCGGTGGCACAGATACGCAGTATTTT. Its protein product is CASSQASGGTDTQYF.

The table lists this clone with a few counts. The chain joins TRBV4-3 to TRBJ2-1; TRBD2 agrees at 7 bases. CDR3 size: 16 residues. The ends lost 2 bases at V and 0 bases at J; junction bases unmatched: 4. From germline, CDR1 is LGHNA and CDR2 YSLEER. CDR3 sequence reads: CASSQYSGISYNEQFF. In nucleotides, the CDR3 is TGCGCCAGCAGCCAATACAGCGGGATCTCCTACAATGAGCAGTTCTTC.

The genes are TRBV7-6 and TRBJ2-3; TRBD1 agrees at 7 bases. CDR3 length: 15 residues. CDR1 is SGHVS and CDR2 is FNYEAQ in the germline V gene. The V segment lost 1 base and the J segment 0 bases; nucleotides outside the gene matches: 1. CDR3 bases: TGTGCCAGCAGCTTAGGGGACAGTAGCACAGATACGCAGTATTTT. This sequence encodes CASSLGDSSTDTQYF.

This clone has more than one count but fewer than ten. V usage is TRBV28 and J usage is TRBJ2-7; TRBD1 matches at 7 bases. The CDR3 has 14 residues. Per germline, CDR1 MDHEN and CDR2 SYDVKM. V lost 6 bases and J lost 7; bases outside the gene matches: 12. For the CDR3, the DNA is TGTGCCAGCAGCCGGGACAGAATGTTGGAGGAGCAGTACTTC. Its protein product is CASSRDRMLEEQYF.

This clone counts as medium-sized. The chain joins TRBV5-1 to TRBJ2-2; TRBD1 aligns across 7 bases. This CDR3 has 15 amino acids. V dropped 2 bases and J dropped 0; count of bases not matched to a gene: 1. CDR1 is SGHRS, CDR2 YFSETQ, per germline. CDR3 nucleotides: TGCGCCAGCAGCTTCGGGACAGCGAACACCGGGGAGCTGTTTTTT. Translated, it gives CASSFGTANTGELFF.